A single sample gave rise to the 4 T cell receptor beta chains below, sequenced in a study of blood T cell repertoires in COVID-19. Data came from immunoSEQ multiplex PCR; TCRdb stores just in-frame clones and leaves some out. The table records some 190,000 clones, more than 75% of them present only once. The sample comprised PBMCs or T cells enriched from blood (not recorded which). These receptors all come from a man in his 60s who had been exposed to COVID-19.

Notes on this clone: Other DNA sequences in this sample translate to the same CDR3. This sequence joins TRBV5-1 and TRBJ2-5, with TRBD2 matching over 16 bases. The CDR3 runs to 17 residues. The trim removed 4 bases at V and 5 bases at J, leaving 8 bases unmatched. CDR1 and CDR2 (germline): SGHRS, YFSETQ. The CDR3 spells CASSAGLAGGPGETQYF. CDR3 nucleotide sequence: TGCGCCAGCAGCGCGGGACTAGCGGGAGGGCCCGGGGAGACCCAGTACTTC.

The CDR3 protein is CASSPGTGGFDPHGYTF. DNA for the CDR3: TGCGCCAGCAGCCCCGGGACAGGGGGCTTCGATCCCCATGGCTACACCTTC. V is TRBV5-1 and J is TRBJ1-2; 12 nucleotides agree with TRBD1. CDR1 and CDR2 from the germline V gene are SGHRS and YFSETQ. There are 17 residues in the CDR3. The junction had 13 bases not matched to a gene; V was cut back by 4 bases and J by 6 bases.

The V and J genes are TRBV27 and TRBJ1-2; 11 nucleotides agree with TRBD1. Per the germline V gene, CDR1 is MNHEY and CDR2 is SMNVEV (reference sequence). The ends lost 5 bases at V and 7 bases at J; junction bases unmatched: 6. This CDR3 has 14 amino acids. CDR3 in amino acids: CASSQGQGAGGYTF. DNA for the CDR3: TGTGCCAGCAGTCAAGGACAGGGGGCAGGTGGCTACACCTTC.

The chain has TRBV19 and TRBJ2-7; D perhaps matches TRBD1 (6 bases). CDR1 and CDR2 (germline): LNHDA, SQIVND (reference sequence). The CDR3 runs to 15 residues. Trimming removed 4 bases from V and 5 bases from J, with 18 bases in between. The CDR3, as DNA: TGTGCCAGTAGTACCGGGCCTGGGGGCGCGAACGAGCAGTACTTC. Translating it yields CASSTGPGGANEQYF.